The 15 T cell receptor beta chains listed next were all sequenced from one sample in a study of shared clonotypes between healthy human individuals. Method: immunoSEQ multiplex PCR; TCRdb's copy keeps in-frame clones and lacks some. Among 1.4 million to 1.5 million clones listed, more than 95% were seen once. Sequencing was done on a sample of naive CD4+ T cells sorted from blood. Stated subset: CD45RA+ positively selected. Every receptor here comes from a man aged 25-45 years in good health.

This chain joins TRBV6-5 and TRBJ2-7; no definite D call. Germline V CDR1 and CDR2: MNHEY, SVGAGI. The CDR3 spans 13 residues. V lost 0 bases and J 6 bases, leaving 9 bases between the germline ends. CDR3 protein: CASSYSSPLEQYF. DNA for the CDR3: TGTGCCAGCAGTTACTCGAGCCCTCTCGAGCAGTACTTC.

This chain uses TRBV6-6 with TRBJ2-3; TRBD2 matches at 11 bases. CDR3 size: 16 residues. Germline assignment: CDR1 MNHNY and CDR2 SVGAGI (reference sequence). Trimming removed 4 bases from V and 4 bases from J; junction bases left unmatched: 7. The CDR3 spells CASSSQTSGTPDTQYF. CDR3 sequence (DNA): TGTGCCAGCAGTTCCCAGACTAGCGGGACCCCAGATACGCAGTATTTT.

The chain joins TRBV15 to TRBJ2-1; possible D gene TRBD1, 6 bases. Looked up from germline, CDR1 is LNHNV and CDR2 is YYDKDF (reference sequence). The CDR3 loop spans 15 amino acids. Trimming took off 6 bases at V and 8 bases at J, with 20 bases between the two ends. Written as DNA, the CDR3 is TGTGCCACCAGTTATCCAGGGGCGGATGTCGATGAGCAGTTCTTC. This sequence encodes CATSYPGADVDEQFF.

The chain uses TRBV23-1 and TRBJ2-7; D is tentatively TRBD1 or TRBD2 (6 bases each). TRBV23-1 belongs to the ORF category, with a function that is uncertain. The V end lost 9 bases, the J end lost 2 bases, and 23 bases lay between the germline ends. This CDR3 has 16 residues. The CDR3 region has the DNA TGCGCCAGTCCCCGGCAGGGGACTGCCCTAACCTACGAGCAGTACTTC. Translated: CASPRQGTALTYEQYF.

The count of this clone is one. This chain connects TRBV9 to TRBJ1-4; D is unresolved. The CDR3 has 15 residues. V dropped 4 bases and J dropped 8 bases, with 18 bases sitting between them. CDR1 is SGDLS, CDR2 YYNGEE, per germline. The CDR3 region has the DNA TGTGCCAGCAGCCCCCGAGAGGAGCCAAGGGAAAAACTGTTTTTT. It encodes CASSPREEPREKLFF.

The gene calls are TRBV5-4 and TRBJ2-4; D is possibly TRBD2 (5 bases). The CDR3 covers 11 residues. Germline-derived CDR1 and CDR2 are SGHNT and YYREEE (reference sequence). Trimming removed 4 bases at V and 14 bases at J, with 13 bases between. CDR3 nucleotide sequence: TGTGCCAGCAGCCCCGGGGTGCTCGAGTACTTC. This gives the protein CASSPGVLEYF.

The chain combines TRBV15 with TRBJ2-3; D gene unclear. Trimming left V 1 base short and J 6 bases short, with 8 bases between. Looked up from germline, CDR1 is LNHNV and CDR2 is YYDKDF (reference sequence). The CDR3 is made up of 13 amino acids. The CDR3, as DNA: TGTGCCACCAGCAGAGCCTCAGAGGATACGCAGTATTTT. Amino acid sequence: CATSRASEDTQYF.

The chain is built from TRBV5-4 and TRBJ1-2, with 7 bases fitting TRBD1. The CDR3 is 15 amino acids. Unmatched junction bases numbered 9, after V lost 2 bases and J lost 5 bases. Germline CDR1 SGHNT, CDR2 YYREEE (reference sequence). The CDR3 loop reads CASSFPGQRTYGYTF. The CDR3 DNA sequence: TGTGCCAGCAGCTTTCCGGGACAGCGCACTTATGGCTACACCTTC.

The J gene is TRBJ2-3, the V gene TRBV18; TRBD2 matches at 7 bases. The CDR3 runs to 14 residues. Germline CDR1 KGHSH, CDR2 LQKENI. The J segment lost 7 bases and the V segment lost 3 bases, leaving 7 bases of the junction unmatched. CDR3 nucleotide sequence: TGTGCCAGCTCACCTCGGGAGGATATAAATACGCAGTATTTT. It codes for CASSPREDINTQYF.

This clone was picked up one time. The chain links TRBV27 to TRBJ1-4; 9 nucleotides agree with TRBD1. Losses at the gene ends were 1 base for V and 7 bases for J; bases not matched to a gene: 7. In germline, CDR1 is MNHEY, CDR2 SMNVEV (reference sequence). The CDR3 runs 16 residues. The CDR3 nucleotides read TGTGCCAGCAGTTTATTGGGAACAGGGGGCAGTGAAAAACTGTTTTTT. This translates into CASSLLGTGGSEKLFF.

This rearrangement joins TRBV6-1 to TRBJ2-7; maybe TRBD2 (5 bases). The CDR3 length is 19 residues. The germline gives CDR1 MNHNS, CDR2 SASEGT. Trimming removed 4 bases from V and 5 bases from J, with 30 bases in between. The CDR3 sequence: CASSAGPPGYQRWFDEQYF. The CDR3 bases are TGTGCCAGCAGTGCAGGCCCGCCAGGTTATCAGCGGTGGTTCGACGAGCAGTACTTC.

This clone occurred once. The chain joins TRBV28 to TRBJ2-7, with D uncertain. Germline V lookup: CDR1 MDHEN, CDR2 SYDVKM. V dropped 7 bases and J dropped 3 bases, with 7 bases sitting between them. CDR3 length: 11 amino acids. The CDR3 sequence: CASTHSYEQYF. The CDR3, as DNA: TGTGCCAGCACCCACAGCTACGAGCAGTACTTC.

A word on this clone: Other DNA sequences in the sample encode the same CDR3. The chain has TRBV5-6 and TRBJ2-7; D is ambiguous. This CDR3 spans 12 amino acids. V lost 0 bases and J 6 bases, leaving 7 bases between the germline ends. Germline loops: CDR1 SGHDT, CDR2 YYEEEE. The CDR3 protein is CASSLAAGEQYF. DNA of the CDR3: TGTGCCAGCAGCTTGGCAGCTGGCGAGCAGTACTTC.

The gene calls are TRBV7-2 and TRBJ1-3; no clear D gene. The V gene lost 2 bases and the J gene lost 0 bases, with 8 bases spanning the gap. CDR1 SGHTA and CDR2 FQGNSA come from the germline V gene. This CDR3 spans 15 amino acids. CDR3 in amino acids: CASSLWITSGNTIYF. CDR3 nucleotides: TGTGCCAGCAGCTTATGGATAACCTCTGGAAACACCATATATTTT.

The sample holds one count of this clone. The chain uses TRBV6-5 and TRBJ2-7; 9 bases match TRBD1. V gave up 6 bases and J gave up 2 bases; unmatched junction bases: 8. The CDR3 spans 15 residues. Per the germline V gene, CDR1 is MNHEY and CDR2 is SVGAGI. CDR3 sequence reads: CASRPPGQGPYEQYF. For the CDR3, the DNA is TGTGCCAGCAGGCCCCCGGGACAGGGTCCCTACGAGCAGTACTTC.